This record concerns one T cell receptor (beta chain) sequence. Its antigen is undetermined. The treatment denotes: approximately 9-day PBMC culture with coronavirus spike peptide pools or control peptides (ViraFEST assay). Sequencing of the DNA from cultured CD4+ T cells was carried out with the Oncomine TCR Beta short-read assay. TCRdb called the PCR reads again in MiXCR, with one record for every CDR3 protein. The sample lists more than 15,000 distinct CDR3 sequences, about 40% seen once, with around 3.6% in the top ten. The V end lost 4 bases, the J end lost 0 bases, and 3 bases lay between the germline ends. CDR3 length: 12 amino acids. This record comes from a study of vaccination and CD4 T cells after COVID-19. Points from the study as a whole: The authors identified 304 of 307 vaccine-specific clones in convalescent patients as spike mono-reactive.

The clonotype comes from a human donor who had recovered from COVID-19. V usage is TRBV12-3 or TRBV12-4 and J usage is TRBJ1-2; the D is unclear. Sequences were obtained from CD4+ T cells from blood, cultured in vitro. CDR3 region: CASSSSNYGYTF. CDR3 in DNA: TGTGCCAGCAGTTCCTCTAACTATGGCTACACCTTC.